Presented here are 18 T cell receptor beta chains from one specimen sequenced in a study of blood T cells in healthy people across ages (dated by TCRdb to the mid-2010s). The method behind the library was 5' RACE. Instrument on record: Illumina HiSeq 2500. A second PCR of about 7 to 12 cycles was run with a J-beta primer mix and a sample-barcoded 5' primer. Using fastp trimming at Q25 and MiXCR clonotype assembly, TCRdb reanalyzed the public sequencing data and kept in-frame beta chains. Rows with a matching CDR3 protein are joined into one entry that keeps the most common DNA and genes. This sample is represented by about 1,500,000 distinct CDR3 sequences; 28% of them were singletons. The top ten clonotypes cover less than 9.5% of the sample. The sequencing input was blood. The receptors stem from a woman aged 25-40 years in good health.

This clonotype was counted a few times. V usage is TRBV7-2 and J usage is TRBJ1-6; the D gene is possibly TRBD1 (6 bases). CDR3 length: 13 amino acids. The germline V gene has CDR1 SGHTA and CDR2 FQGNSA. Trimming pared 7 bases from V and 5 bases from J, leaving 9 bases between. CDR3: CASTRDNNSPLHF. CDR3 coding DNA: TGTGCCAGCACCCGGGACAATAATTCACCCCTCCACTTT.

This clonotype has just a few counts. CDR3 bases: TGCGCCAGCAGTGACCCCCGGCAGCGCGGAGGCACTGAAGCTTTCTTT. Translated, it gives CASSDPRQRGGTEAFF. The chain recombines TRBV10-2 with TRBJ1-1; no firm D call. CDR1 and CDR2 (germline): WSHSY, SAAADI. Trimming pared 3 bases from V and 4 bases from J, leaving 18 bases between. The CDR3 has 16 amino acids.

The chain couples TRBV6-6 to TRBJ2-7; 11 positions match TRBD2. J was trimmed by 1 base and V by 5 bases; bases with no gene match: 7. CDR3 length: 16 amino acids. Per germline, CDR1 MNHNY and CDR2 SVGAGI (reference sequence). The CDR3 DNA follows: TGTGCCAGCAGTCCACTCGGGACTAGCGGTTCCTACGAGCAGTACTTC. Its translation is CASSPLGTSGSYEQYF.

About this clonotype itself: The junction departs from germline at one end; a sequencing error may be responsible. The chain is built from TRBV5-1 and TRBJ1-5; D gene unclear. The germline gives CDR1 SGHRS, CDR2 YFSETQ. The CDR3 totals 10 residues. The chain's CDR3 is CASGNQPRHF. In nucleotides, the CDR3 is TGCGCCAGCGGCAATCAGCCCCGGCATTTT.

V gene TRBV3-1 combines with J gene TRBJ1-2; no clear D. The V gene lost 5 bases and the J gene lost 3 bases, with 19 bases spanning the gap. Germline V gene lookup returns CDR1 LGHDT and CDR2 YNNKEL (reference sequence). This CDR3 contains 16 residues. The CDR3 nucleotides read TGTGCCAGCAGCGGCGGCGTGACTGGGGTACACTATGGCTACACCTTC. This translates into CASSGGVTGVHYGYTF.

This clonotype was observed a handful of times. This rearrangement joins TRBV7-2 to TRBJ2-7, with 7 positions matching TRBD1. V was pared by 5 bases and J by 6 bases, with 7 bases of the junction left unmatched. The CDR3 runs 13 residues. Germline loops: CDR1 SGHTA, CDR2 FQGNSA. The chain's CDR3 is CASSRDSSSEQYF. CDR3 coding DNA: TGTGCCAGCAGCCGGGACAGCAGTTCCGAGCAGTACTTC.

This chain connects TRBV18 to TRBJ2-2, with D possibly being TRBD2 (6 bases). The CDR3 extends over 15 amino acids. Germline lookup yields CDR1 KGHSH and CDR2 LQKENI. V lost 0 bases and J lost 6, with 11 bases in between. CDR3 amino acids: CASSPPSREAGELFF. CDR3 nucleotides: TGTGCCAGCTCACCACCATCCAGGGAGGCCGGGGAGCTGTTTTTT.

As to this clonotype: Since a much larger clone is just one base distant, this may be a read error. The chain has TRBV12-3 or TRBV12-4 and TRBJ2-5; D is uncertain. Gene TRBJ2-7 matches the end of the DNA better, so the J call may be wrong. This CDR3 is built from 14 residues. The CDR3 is CASSRLPGRYEQYF. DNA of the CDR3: TGTGCCAGCAGTCGGTTGCCGGGTCGTTACGAGCAGTACTTC.

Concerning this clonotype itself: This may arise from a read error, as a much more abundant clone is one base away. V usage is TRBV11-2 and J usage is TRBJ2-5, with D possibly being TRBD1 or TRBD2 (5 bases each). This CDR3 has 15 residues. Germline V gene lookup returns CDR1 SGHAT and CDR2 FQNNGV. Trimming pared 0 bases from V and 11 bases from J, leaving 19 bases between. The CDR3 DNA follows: TGTGCCAGCAGCTTAGACGGGGCGGCGGTCAATGAGCAGTACTTC. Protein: CASSLDGAAVNEQYF.

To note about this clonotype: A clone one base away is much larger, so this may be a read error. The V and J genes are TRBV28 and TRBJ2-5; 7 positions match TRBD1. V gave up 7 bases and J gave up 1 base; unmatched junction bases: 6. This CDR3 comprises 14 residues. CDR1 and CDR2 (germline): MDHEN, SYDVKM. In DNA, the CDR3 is TGTGCCAGCAATACAGGGGCTATCCAAGAGACCCAGTACTTC. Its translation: CASNTGAIQETQYF.

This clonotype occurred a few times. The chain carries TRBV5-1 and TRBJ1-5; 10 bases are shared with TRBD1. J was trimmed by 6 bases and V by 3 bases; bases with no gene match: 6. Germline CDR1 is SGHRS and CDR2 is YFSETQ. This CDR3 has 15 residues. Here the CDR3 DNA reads TGCGCCAGCAGCTCCGGGACAGGGGAGTTTCAGCCCCAGCATTTT. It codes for CASSSGTGEFQPQHF.

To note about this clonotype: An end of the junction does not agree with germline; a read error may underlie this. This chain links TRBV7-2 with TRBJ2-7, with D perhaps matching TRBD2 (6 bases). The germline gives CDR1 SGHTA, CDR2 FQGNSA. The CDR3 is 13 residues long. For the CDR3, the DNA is TGTGCCAGCAGATTAGACCTCAGGAGGGTGCAGTACTTC. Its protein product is CASRLDLRRVQYF.

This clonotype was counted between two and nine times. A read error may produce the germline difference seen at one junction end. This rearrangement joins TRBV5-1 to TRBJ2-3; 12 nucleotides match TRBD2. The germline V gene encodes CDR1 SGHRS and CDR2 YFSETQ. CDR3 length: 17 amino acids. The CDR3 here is CANSPPTSGGPTDTQYF. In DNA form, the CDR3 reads TGCGCCAACAGCCCCCCGACTAGCGGGGGACCCACAGATACGCAGTATTTT.

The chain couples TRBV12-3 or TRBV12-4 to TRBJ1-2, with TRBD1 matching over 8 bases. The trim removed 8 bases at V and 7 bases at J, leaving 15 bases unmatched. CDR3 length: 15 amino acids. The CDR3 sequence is CASGHPGQVGFGYTF. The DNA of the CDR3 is TGTGCCAGCGGGCATCCGGGACAGGTGGGGTTTGGCTACACCTTC.

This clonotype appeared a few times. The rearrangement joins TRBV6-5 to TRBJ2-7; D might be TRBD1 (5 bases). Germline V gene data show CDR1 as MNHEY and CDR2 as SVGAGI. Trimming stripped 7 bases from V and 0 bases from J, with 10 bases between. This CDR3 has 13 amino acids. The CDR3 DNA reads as TGTGCCAGCATGGGAAGGGGCTCCTACGAGCAGTACTTC. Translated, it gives CASMGRGSYEQYF.

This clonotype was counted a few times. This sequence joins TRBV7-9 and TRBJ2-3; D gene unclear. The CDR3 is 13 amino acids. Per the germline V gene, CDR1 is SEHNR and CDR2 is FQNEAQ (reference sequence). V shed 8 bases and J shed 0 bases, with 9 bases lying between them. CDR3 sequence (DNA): TGTGCCAGCTCCAAGTCAAGCACAGATACGCAGTATTTT. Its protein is CASSKSSTDTQYF.

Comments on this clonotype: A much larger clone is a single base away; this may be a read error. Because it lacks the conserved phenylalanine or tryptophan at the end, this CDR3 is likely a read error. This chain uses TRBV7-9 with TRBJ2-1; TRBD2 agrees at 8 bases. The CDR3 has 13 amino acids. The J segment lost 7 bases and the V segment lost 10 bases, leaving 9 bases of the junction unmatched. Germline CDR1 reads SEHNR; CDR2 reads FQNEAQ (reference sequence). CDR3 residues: CATLSQRGNEQFV. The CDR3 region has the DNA TGTGCCACCCTGAGTCAGCGGGGGAATGAGCAGTTCGTC.

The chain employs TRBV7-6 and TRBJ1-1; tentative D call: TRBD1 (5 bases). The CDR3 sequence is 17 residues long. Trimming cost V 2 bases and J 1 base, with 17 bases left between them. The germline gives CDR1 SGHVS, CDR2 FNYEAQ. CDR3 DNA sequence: TGTGCCAGCAGCTTAAAACCAAATGCGGGACCGAACACTGAAGCTTTCTTT. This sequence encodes CASSLKPNAGPNTEAFF.